This T cell receptor (beta chain) appears in the sequencing data of a study of blood T cell repertoires in COVID-19 (dated by TCRdb to 2018 to 2020). Broadly, across the study: The collaborator samples originated in the United States, Italy and Spain and spanned the acute and convalescent phases of COVID-19. The prospective study material was composed of cDNA or gDNA derived from T cells, B-cell-depleted T cells, or PBMCs. The dataset comprised deeply sampled blood TCRbeta repertoires from subjects exposed to, actively infected with, or recovered from COVID-19. The repertoires were released in a freely available public database intended as a resource for research on the immune response to SARS-CoV-2. Samples came from the ongoing ImmuneRACE study (first 160 participants) plus 1,254 subjects from 6 global collaborators. The sample metadata nearly always contained a de-identified subject ID, COVID-19 status, age in years and sex. HLA class I and class II types, where available, came from metadata supplied by the sample provider rather than from assay-based typing. Overall study outcomes, separate from this receptor: The amount of clinical and demographic metadata varied by source and participant and was provided uncurated.

The immunoSEQ Assay, a bias-controlled multiplex PCR, was used to amplify TCRbeta CDR3 regions from genomic DNA. The paper's processing steps were these. Nucleated cell counts per sample were estimated from amplification of reference gene primers within the assay. To quantify the absolute abundance of each unique TCRbeta CDR3 rearrangement, sequence reads were collapsed and filtered. For each sample, productive Simpson clonality was calculated as the square root of Simpson's diversity index across productive rearrangements. As stored in TCRdb, this immuneACCESS dataset retains in-frame rearrangements with V and J assigned. A fraction of the clones does not appear; measured against another copy, unresolved V genes explain less than half of the discrepancy, and the remainder lacks a known reason. V and J calls and clone size are given by that table; D and trimming were obtained from the DNA. In this sample the table shows fewer than 350,000 clones, approximately 83% of which occur a single time. Roughly 4.2% of the sample is in the top ten clones.

Remarks on this clone: Its antigen is still unknown. Within one base of it there is no much larger clone, and no base qualities were kept.

Participants in the prospective study were enrolled through a virtual design, were aged 18 to 89 years, and lived in 24 United States geographic areas. Cohort assignment in the prospective study relied on participant-reported clinical history from a screening survey and a study questionnaire. In the prospective study, whole blood, serum and a nasopharyngeal or oropharyngeal swab were collected from each participant by mobile phlebotomists. Additional blood draws and questionnaires over an approximately 2-month period could optionally be provided by prospective study participants. Prospective study blood samples were shipped either frozen or at room temperature before DNA extraction. A distance of 17 bases separates the germline ends of V and J, which lose 5 bases and 0 bases respectively. Reading the germline V gene (reference sequence) gives CDR1 DFQATT and CDR2 SNEGSKA. Measured from the cysteine to the phenylalanine, the CDR3 is 16 residues long. CDR3 DNA is the only sequence kept; it has 48 bases, read in frame from the first base.

Here the chain combines TRBV20-1 and TRBJ2-1; the D region possibly corresponds to TRBD1 (5 bases align). Source material: PBMCs or T cells enriched from blood (not recorded which). This TCR came from a woman in her thirties or forties with acute COVID-19. The DNA sequence is given as TGCAGTGCTGGTGAGGTGGGGCTGGTCTCCTACAATGAGCAGTTCTTC. Its translation reads: CSAGEVGLVSYNEQFF.